This T cell receptor beta chain was observed in a study of blood T cells in healthy people across ages. V was cut by 6 bases and J by 6 bases, with 8 bases left in between. The CDR3 length is 11 residues. Combining a sample-barcoded 5' primer with a J-beta primer mix, a second PCR ran for about 6 to 12 cycles. TCRdb re-analysed the 5' RACE reads in MiXCR, keeping a single row per CDR3 protein. The table lists about a million distinct CDR3 sequences, around 49% of them singletons. Investigators took about 9.4 milliliters of peripheral blood from every donor. Input material: blood. The receptor comes from a man aged 25 to 45 in good health. The chain carries TRBV12-3 or TRBV12-4 and TRBJ1-1; TRBD1 is a possible D gene (6 bases). The CDR3 reads CASRRQAEAFF. The CDR3 DNA sequence: TGTGCCAGCAGGCGACAGGCTGAAGCTTTCTTT.